The source of this T cell receptor (beta chain) is a study of a mutant IDH1 vaccine in newly diagnosed glioma. About the study: The first vaccination came 4-6 weeks after radiotherapy alone, or with temozolomide cycles. Patients under treatment included around 60% males and roughly 40% females and had a mean age of about 37 years. Radiotherapy, temozolomide, or both had been given previously, and both were given to most.

The CDR3 consists of 15 residues. In germline, CDR1 is MGHRA, CDR2 YSYEKL. The V end was cut by 3 bases, the J end by 4 bases, with 15 bases between. The method was immunoSEQ multiplex PCR; TCRdb's version includes in-frame clones alone and lacks a portion of them. The sample comprises roughly 28,000 clones, around four fifths of which are singletons, and around 7.2% rests with the top ten. General study findings and limits: Most patients, 85% to 95%, showed vaccine-induced immune responses.

Comment on this clone: The antigen remains unidentified.

Time point denoted: week 5, during vaccination. It was 300 ug of mutant IDH1 20-mer peptide that made up each vaccine dose, given with topical imiquimod. The specimen was PBMCs, collected from a glioma patient whose treatment included an IDH1 peptide vaccine. The V and J genes are TRBV4-1 and TRBJ1-2, with D unresolved. This TCR derives from a man aged 35-49 years with glioma. Some clones in this sample may be carry-over from other donors' samples. The CDR3 DNA is TGCGCCAGCAGCCACCCGAGACGTGGAGTCTATGGCTACACCTTC. This gives the protein CASSHPRRGVYGYTF.